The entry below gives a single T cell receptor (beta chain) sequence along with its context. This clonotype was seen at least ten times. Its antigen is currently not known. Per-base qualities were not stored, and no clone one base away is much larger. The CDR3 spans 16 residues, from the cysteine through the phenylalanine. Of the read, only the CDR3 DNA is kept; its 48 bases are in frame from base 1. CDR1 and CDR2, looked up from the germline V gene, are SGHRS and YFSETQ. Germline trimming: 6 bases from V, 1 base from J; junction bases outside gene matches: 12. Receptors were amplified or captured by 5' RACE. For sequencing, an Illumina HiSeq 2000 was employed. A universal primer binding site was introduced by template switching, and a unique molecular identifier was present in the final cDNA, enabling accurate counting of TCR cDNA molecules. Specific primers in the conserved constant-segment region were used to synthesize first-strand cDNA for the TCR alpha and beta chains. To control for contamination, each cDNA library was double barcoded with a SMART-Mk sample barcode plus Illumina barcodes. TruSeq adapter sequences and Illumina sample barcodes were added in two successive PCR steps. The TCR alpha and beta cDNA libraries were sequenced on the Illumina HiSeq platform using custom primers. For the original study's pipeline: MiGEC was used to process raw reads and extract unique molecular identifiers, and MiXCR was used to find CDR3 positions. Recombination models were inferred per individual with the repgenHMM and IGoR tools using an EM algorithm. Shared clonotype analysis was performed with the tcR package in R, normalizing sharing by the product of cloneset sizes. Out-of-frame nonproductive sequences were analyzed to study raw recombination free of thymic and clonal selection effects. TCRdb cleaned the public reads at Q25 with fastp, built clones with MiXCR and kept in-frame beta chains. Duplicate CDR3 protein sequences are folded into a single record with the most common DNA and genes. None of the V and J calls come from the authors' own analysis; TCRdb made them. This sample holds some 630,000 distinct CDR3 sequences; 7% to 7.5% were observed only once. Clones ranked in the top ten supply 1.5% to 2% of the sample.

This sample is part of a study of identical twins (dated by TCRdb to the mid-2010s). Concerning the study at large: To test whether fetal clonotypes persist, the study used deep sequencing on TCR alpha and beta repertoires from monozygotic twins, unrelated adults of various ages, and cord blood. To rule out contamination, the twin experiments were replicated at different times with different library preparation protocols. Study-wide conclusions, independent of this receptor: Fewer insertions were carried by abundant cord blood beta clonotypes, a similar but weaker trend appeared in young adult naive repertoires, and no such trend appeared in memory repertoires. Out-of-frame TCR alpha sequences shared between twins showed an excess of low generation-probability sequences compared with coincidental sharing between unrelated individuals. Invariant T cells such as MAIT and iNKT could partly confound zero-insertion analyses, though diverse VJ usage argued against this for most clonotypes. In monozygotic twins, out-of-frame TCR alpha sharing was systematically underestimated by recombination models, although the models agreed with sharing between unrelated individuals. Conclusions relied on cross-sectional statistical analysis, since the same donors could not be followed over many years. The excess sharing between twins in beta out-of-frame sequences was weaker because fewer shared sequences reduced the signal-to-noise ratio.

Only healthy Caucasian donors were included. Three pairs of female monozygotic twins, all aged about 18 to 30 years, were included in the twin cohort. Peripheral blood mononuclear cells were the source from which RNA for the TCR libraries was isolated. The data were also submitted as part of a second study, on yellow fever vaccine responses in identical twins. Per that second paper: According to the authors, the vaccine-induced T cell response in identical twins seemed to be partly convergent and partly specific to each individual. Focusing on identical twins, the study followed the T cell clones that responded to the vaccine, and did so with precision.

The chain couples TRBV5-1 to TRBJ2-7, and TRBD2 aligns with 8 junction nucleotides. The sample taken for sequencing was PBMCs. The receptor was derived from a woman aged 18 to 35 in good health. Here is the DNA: TGCGCCAGCACAACTTCCGGGACTAGTTGGTCCTACGAGCAGTACTTC. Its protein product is CASTTSGTSWSYEQYF. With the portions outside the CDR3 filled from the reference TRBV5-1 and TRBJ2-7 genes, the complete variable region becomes KAGVTQTPRYLIKTRGQQVTLSCSPISGHRSVSWYQQTPGQGLQFLFEYFSETQRNKGNFPGRFSGRQFSNSRSEMNVSTLELGDSALYLCASTTSGTSWSYEQYFGPGTRLTVT.